Below, 6 T cell receptor beta chains from the same sample are listed, as sequenced in a study of T cell repertoires in cytomegalovirus infection (dated by TCRdb to between 2017 and 2020). The data were produced on an Illumina HiSeq 1500. The raw public data were reprocessed by TCRdb itself: fastp quality trimming at Q25, MiXCR clonotype calling, in-frame beta chains only. Every CDR3 protein is listed once, alongside the most common genes and DNA of its rows. The sample yields about 440,000 distinct CDR3 sequences; roughly a third were counted once. Of the sample, roughly 13% is held by the ten largest clones. Sequencing was performed on PBMCs. The receptors come from a human donor in good health (CMV status not recorded). Some clones in this sample may be carry-over from other donors' samples.

This clonotype was picked up a small number of times. The chain uses TRBV6-2 or TRBV6-3 and TRBJ1-1, with D unresolved. Germline V gives CDR1 MNHEY, CDR2 SVGEGT. This CDR3 contains 11 residues. V lost 4 bases and J 11 bases, leaving 11 bases between the germline ends. The DNA of the CDR3 is TGTGCCAGCAGTTCCGGGCTCACGGCTTTCTTT. This translates into CASSSGLTAFF.

The chain couples TRBV6-1 to TRBJ1-1; TRBD1 matches 9 bases. The CDR3 length is 15 residues. In germline, CDR1 is MNHNS, CDR2 SASEGT. V lost 5 bases to trimming and J lost 6 bases; unmatched junction nucleotides: 10. CDR3 sequence (DNA): TGTGCCAGCAGTACCGGGACAGGGAATAGGGCTGAAGCTTTCTTT. This encodes CASSTGTGNRAEAFF.

The chain carries TRBV7-2 and TRBJ2-1; 16 bases line up with TRBD2. Unmatched junction bases numbered 11, after V lost 4 bases and J lost 2 bases. Germline V lookup: CDR1 SGHTA, CDR2 FQGNSA. This CDR3 is 20 amino acids long. In DNA form, the CDR3 reads TGTGCCAGCAGCTCCCCTGATGGGACTAGCGGGGGGGCCCCCTACAATGAGCAGTTCTTC. It yields the protein CASSSPDGTSGGAPYNEQFF.

This clonotype was picked up one time. V usage is TRBV6-2 or TRBV6-3 and J usage is TRBJ2-5; the D is unclear. The CDR3 length is 13 residues. The V gene's germline CDR1 is MNHEY and CDR2 SVGEGT. Trimming cost V 2 bases and J 9 bases, with 13 bases left between them. The CDR3 DNA sequence: TGTGCCAGCAGTTACGTCGGCAAAGTGTCCCAGTACTTC. Amino acids: CASSYVGKVSQYF.

This clonotype occurred many times. The V and J genes are TRBV7-2 and TRBJ1-1; TRBD1 matches at 9 bases. After removal of 4 bases from V and 5 bases from J, the junction contained 8 bases not matched to a gene. Looked up from germline, CDR1 is SGHTA and CDR2 is FQGNSA. This CDR3 has 15 residues. The CDR3 sequence is CASSSQGALQTEAFF. CDR3 coding DNA: TGTGCCAGCAGCTCACAGGGGGCACTCCAGACTGAAGCTTTCTTT.

This clonotype has a count of ten or more. This rearrangement joins TRBV7-8 to TRBJ2-6, with D possibly TRBD1 on 6 matching bases. CDR1 and CDR2 from the germline V gene are SGHVS and FQNEAQ. The CDR3 is 15 amino acids. V shed 4 bases and J shed 2 bases, with 9 bases lying between them. As DNA, the CDR3 is TGTGCCAGCAGCTACAGGGATCCTGGGGCCAACGTCCTGACTTTC. Amino acid sequence: CASSYRDPGANVLTF. The full variable domain, completed using reference TRBV7-8 and TRBJ2-6, is GAGVSQSPRYKVAKRGQDVALRCDPISGHVSLFWYQQALGQGPEFLTYFQNEAQLDKSGLPSDRFFAERPEGSVSTLKIQRTQQEDSAVYLCASSYRDPGANVLTFGAGSRLTVL.